This T cell receptor (beta chain) was profiled in a study of blood T cell repertoires in COVID-19 (dated by TCRdb to about 2020). Study-level background: Samples from collaborators originated in the United States, Italy and Spain and spanned both the acute and convalescent phases of COVID-19. The material from the prospective study consisted of cDNA or gDNA derived from T cells, B-cell-depleted T cells, or PBMCs. The dataset comprised deeply sampled blood TCRbeta repertoires from subjects exposed to, actively infected with, or recovered from COVID-19. The repertoires were made available in a free public database intended to serve as a resource for research on the immune response to SARS-CoV-2. Samples came from the ongoing ImmuneRACE study (first 160 participants) plus 1,254 subjects from 6 global collaborators. The sample metadata nearly always contained a de-identified subject ID, COVID-19 status, age in years and sex. Where available, HLA class I and class II types were taken from metadata supplied by the sample provider and were not determined by assay-based typing.

In the prospective study, participants were about 18 to 95 years old, resided in about two dozen geographic areas of the United States, and were enrolled through a virtual design. In the prospective study, cohorts were assigned on the basis of participant-reported clinical history obtained from a screening survey and a study questionnaire. Mobile phlebotomists in the prospective study collected whole blood, serum and a nasopharyngeal or oropharyngeal swab from every participant. Prospective study participants could optionally give additional blood draws and questionnaires over a roughly 2-month period. Prospective study blood samples were shipped either frozen or at room temperature before DNA extraction. TCRbeta CDR3 regions were amplified from genomic DNA using the immunoSEQ Assay, a bias-controlled multiplex PCR. In the authors' own workflow: Within the assay, amplification of reference gene primers was used to estimate how many nucleated cells each sample contained. To quantify the absolute abundance of each unique TCRbeta CDR3 rearrangement, sequence reads were collapsed and filtered. For each sample, productive Simpson clonality was calculated by taking the square root of Simpson's diversity index across productive rearrangements. Here the immuneACCESS table is served through TCRdb, limited to in-frame sequences with V and J called. Missing clones are a known gap in these copies; in checked studies unresolved V genes cover under half, and the rest lacks a known reason. V and J calls and clone size are copied from that table; D and trimming were computed from the DNA. For this sample there are roughly 250,000 clones; approximately 90% appear just once. 0.95% to 1.5% of the sample goes to the ten largest clones.

CDR1 and CDR2 (LGHDT, YNNKEL) derive from the germline V gene (reference sequence). The CDR3 spans 15 residues, from the cysteine through the phenylalanine. Only the CDR3 DNA stays, 45 bases, in frame from base 1. V is reduced by 1 base and J by 3 bases, leaving a spacing of 13 bases between them. The table lists this clone with a count of one. It lacks a known antigen. Within one base of it there is no much larger clone, and no base qualities were kept. The paper's findings and limits, for the study overall: Clinical and demographic metadata were provided uncurated, with the amount varying by source and participant.

The sequence came from a human donor in a cohort exposed to, infected with or recovered from COVID-19 (not recorded which). The donor label of this sample is uncertain. The sample consisted of PBMCs or T cells enriched from blood (not recorded which). Rearrangement joined TRBV3-1 (or the pseudogene TRBV3-2) to TRBJ2-7, and perhaps TRBD1 as D gene, on 6 matching bases. CDR3 loop: CASSQGLRTVYEQYF. The sequenced DNA: TGTGCCAGCAGCCAAGGGCTTCGGACAGTCTACGAGCAGTACTTC.